This T cell receptor (beta chain) was identified in a study of identical twins (dated by TCRdb to 2016 to 2017). Looking at the study overall: To test whether fetal clonotypes persist, the study used deep sequencing on TCR alpha and beta repertoires from monozygotic twins, unrelated adults of various ages, and cord blood. To rule out contamination, the twin experiments were replicated at different times with different library preparation protocols. What the work shows at the level of the full study, not this receptor alone: Conclusions relied on cross-sectional statistical analysis, since the same donors could not be followed over many years. Compared with coincidental sharing between unrelated individuals, out-of-frame TCR alpha sequences shared between twins had an excess of sequences with low generation probability. Abundant cord blood beta clonotypes had fewer insertions, young adult naive repertoires showed a similar but weaker trend, and memory repertoires showed no such trend. Invariant T cells such as MAIT and iNKT could partly confound zero-insertion analyses, though diverse VJ usage argued against this for most clonotypes. In monozygotic twins, recombination models systematically underestimated out-of-frame TCR alpha sharing, but the models matched the sharing seen between unrelated individuals. In beta out-of-frame sequences, excess twin sharing was weaker, because having fewer shared sequences lowered the signal-to-noise ratio.

Every donor in the study was a healthy Caucasian. The twin cohort comprised three pairs of female monozygotic twins, all aged roughly 18 to 30 years. Positive isolation kits from Invitrogen were used to isolate the CD4+ and CD8+ T cell populations. With respect to this clonotype: There is no known antigen for this receptor. Within one base of it there is no much larger clone, and no base qualities were kept.

The V and J ends are trimmed by 0 bases and 1 base, leaving 9 bases between them. For CDR1 and CDR2, the germline V gene (reference sequence) lists LNHDA and SQIVND. From the cysteine up to the phenylalanine, the CDR3 has a length of 15 residues. The CDR3 DNA has 45 bases and is translated from base 1. The library came from 5' RACE. TCRdb shows the sequencer as Illumina HiSeq 2000. A universal primer binding site was added through template switching, and the final cDNA carried a unique molecular identifier so that TCR cDNA molecules could be counted accurately. Specific primers in the conserved constant-segment region were used to synthesize first-strand cDNA for TCR alpha and beta chains. To control for contamination, every cDNA library carried two barcodes: a SMART-Mk sample barcode plus Illumina barcodes. TruSeq adapter sequences along with Illumina sample barcodes were introduced in two successive PCR steps. The TCR alpha and beta cDNA libraries were sequenced on the Illumina HiSeq platform using custom primers. In the paper's pipeline: MiGEC processed the raw reads to extract unique molecular identifiers, while MiXCR was used to determine the CDR3 positions. For each individual, recombination models were inferred using an EM algorithm with the repgenHMM and IGoR tools. The analysis of shared clonotypes was done with the tcR package in R, with sharing normalized by the product of cloneset sizes. To study raw recombination free of thymic and clonal selection effects, out-of-frame nonproductive sequences were analyzed. The public reads were reanalyzed by TCRdb: fastp trimming at Q25, MiXCR alignment, in-frame beta chains only. Every entry covers one CDR3 protein and lists the most common genes and DNA from its rows. TCRdb's processing, not the authors' own work, is the source of the V and J calls. For this sample the table gives 460,000 or so distinct CDR3 sequences, of which 13% to 15% were detected only once. The top ten clonotypes cover around 0.52% of the sample.

Separately, the same data were catalogued under a study of yellow fever vaccine responses in identical twins. The second source states: The authors reported that the T cell response to vaccination in identical twins appeared partly convergent and partly personalized. In identical twins, the study followed T cell clones that responded to the vaccine with precision.

The chain joins TRBV19 to TRBJ2-5, with the D gene too uncertain to name. Source material: CD4+ T cells sorted from blood. The origin of this receptor is a young woman in good health. The CDR3 protein: CASSIDPNRQETQYF. The DNA reads as follows: TGTGCCAGTAGTATAGACCCTAACCGCCAAGAGACCCAGTACTTC.